This TCR beta chain was identified during a study of CD8+ T cells in alopecia areata (dated by TCRdb to the late 2010s). Context from the whole study: Treated patients were enrolled in an open-label pilot trial of oral tofacitinib at 5 to 10 mg twice daily for moderate-to-severe alopecia areata. The study used high-throughput TCRbeta sequencing to examine T cell clonal expansion in alopecia areata, in both the C3H/HeJ mouse model and human patients. Patients stayed on tofacitinib for 6 to 18 months and then had 6 months of follow-up off drug so that delayed response and recurrence could be assessed. In humans, TCRbeta sequencing was performed on scalp tissue and on sorted CD4+ and CD8+ peripheral blood T cells from healthy controls and from patients with patchy or totalis/universalis alopecia areata. For the treated patients, the SALT score, which quantifies what percentage of scalp surface area is affected, served as the measure of disease severity. Patients on tofacitinib were biopsied at baseline and after 4 and 24 weeks of treatment, and several of the patients also had a later scalp biopsy. Scalp clonality was compared across normal scalp (n=4), patchy alopecia areata scalp (n=8), and alopecia totalis/universalis scalp (n=8). immunoSEQ multiplex PCR using 35 Vbeta forward primers and 13 Jbeta reverse primers was used to amplify TCRbeta CDR3 regions. The RNA source kit depended on sample type: the PAXgene miRNA kit for fixed scalp, the miRNeasy kit for PBMCs, and the RNeasy kit for mouse skin. Overall study results and their limits: Many expanded lesional clones were found to persist in scalp and blood during tofacitinib treatment, and relapse after treatment cessation may be partly explained by this persistence. Compared with normal scalp, lesional scalp had higher clonality and more expanded CD8+ clones, particularly in alopecia totalis/universalis, a pattern that suggests antigenic drive. Compared with mice, TCR sequences shared between patients were less clear, possibly partly because of HLA diversity across the patient population. Resident alphabeta T cells in normal human skin are also sequenced, complicating scalp TCR repertoire analysis, unlike mouse skin dominated by gammadelta T cells. With tofacitinib, both scalp clonality and the number of expanded CD8+ clones among the top 100 scalp clones went down significantly. Because the treated cohort was small and had just a single nonresponder, larger studies are needed to establish links between baseline CD8+ expansion and response.

This specimen's time point label, interpreted: less than five weeks on oral tofacitinib. Taken with the paper, the label for treatment or condition translates to: oral pan-JAK inhibitor, 5-10 mg twice daily. From alopecia areata patients, peripheral blood was collected along with lesional scalp punch biopsies. After PBMCs were isolated by density centrifugation and stained for CD3, CD4 and CD8, a FACSAria was used to sort CD4+ and CD8+ T cells. To prepare the library, the immunoSEQ multiplex PCR assay was applied. To provide template for TCR sequencing, every sample had RNA extracted and reverse transcribed into cDNA. SuperScript III was used to make first-strand cDNA, primed with a 2:1 mix of oligo-dT and random hexamers. Amplification bias was assessed with a synthetic immune receptor repertoire, and residual bias was removed computationally. Per the original workflow: Raw reads were preprocessed to remove errors, and CDR3 was defined according to IMGT conventions as the region from the conserved cysteine to phenylalanine. To get clonality, Shannon entropy was normalized by log2 of the number of productive unique TCRs and the result was subtracted from 1. CD4 or CD8 identity of scalp clones was inferred by cross-referencing scalp TCRbeta sequences with sorted blood CD4 and CD8 repertoires. TCRdb's version of the immuneACCESS table is confined to in-frame rearrangements and falls short of the full clone set. An unresolved V gene accounts for under half of the shortfall where checked; the remainder is of unknown origin. V, J and clone size are those of that table, while D and trimming were read from the DNA. In this sample the table shows some 200,000 clones, more than 55% of which occur a single time. The ten largest clones take up 3% to 4% of the sample.

Comments on this clone: What antigen it recognizes has not been identified. One base away there is no much larger clone; base qualities are not given.

The trim is 5 bases for V and 8 bases for J, with a gap of 23 bases between the germline ends. The CDR3 covers 15 residues, taking in both the cysteine and the phenylalanine. Only the CDR3 region is kept as DNA, spanning 45 bases read in frame from base 1. The germline V gene sets CDR1 to SQVTM and CDR2 to ANQGSEA. This TCR was recovered from a human donor with alopecia areata. The chain employs TRBV29-1 and TRBJ2-3; TRBD1 is a weak D gene call, 6 bases matching. Material: CD4+ T cells sorted from blood, obtained at week 4, from a patient treated with tofacitinib. CDR3 sequence: CSVTTAGVSQGTQYF. The DNA sequence is TGCAGCGTTACGACCGCCGGCGTTTCACAGGGTACGCAGTATTTT.